The clone carrying this T cell receptor beta chain was observed once. Method: immunoSEQ multiplex PCR; TCRdb's copy keeps in-frame clones and lacks some. The profile shows approximately 12,000 clones, about three fifths of them singletons. This sample was included in a study of neoadjuvant anti-PD-1 for oral cavity cancer. The CDR3 totals 13 residues. The V segment lost 5 bases and the J segment 10 bases; nucleotides outside the gene matches: 12. Looked up from germline, CDR1 is SQVTM and CDR2 is ANQGSEA. The chain has TRBV29-1 and TRBJ2-3, with 7 bases identical to TRBD1. This clonotype originated in a person aged 35 to 85 with oral cavity squamous cell carcinoma. The sequenced sample was tumor tissue, obtained before nivolumab (anti-PD-1) treatment. The DNA of the CDR3 is TGCAGCGTTCCTGGGGACAGCACGATAGCGCAGTATTTT. Its protein is CSVPGDSTIAQYF.